This T cell receptor beta chain appears in the sequencing data of a study of cytomegalovirus exposure and HLA in healthy donors. Broader study findings: Later on, a genetic analysis was performed. It linked a missense variant in DCLRE1C with V- and J-gene trimming of TCR beta. In a later analysis, at a false discovery rate of 0.05, about 17,000 TCR beta sequences matched HLA alleles.

The CDR3 has 15 residues. The ends were cut back, 3 bases at V and 3 bases at J, with 12 bases in the middle. Germline CDR1 is LNHDA and CDR2 is SQIVND (reference sequence). These donors counted as nominally healthy when sampled, but unrecorded immune exposures were likely. Concerning this clone: The target antigen is unknown.

Primers: 60 Vbeta forward and 13 Jbeta reverse. Repertoires were generated with immunoSEQ multiplex PCR, while TCRdb's copy carries only in-frame clones and drops some. The top ten clones hold approximately 1.5% of a sample with about 89,000 clones, around three quarters of them seen once. Sequencing was done on a sample of PBMCs. The sequence came from a male donor in good health and CMV-seronegative. The chain joins TRBV19 to TRBJ2-1; tentatively, D is TRBD1 (7 bases). This CDR3 is CASSIQGGLYNEQFF. CDR3 coding DNA: TGTGCCAGTAGTATCCAGGGGGGTCTCTACAATGAGCAGTTCTTC.